There are a few counts of the clone carrying this T cell receptor beta chain. The CDR3 is 14 amino acids. Trimming took 4 bases from V and 5 from J; bases not matched to a gene: 2. Germline values: CDR1 MNHEY, CDR2 SVGEGT. In the original processing: Estimation of nucleated cell counts was performed using reference gene primer amplification. Generated by immunoSEQ multiplex PCR, the TCRdb table keeps only in-frame clones and is missing some. V, J and clone size are taken as reported in that table, and D and trimming were inferred from the DNA itself. The sample yields approximately 140,000 clones, around 81% seen once. The data belong to a study of blood T cell repertoires in COVID-19. Looking at the study overall: Sites across the United States, Italy and Spain contributed samples from acute and convalescent COVID-19. The analysed material was cDNA or gDNA that came from T cells, B-cell-depleted T cells, or PBMCs.

The V call is TRBV6-2 or TRBV6-3, the J call TRBJ1-6; 7 bases map to TRBD1. Sequenced sample: peripheral blood. The receptor was derived from a man aged 55-75 years with active or convalescent COVID-19. The CDR3 reads CASSSGTDNSPLHF. The CDR3 DNA is TGTGCCAGCAGTTCCGGGACAGATAATTCACCCCTCCACTTT.